The 27 T cell receptor beta chains in this list originate from one sample, sequenced in a study of blood T cell repertoires in COVID-19 (dated by TCRdb to the early 2020s). Receptor amplification or capture employed the immunoSEQ multiplex PCR assay. The table comes from immuneACCESS by way of TCRdb, which keeps in-frame sequences with V and J called. Part of the clones is missing from these tables; in studies checked, under half for an unresolved V gene and the rest for unknown reasons. For this sample there are around 250,000 clones; 80% to 90% appear just once. The leading ten clones occupy approximately 2% of the sample. The sample taken for sequencing was PBMCs or T cells enriched from blood (not recorded which). Receptor source: a woman in her forties or fifties who had recovered from COVID-19.

V and J are TRBV6-5 and TRBJ2-2, with 8 bases identical to TRBD1. The CDR3 runs to 15 residues. V shed 0 bases, J shed 6 bases, and the junction held 3 bases outside the gene matches. Germline CDR1 and CDR2: MNHEY and SVGAGI. As DNA, the CDR3 is TGTGCCAGCAGTTACTCTTCCAGGGGGCCCGGGGAGCTGTTTTTT. It encodes CASSYSSRGPGELFF.

V and J are TRBV5-1 and TRBJ2-2; TRBD1 agrees at 9 bases. The CDR3 spans 14 residues. The V gene's germline CDR1 is SGHRS and CDR2 YFSETQ. V gave up 7 bases and J gave up 6 bases; unmatched junction bases: 7. CDR3 sequence: CASYRDRESGELFF. Written as DNA, the CDR3 is TGCGCCAGCTACCGGGACAGGGAGTCCGGGGAGCTGTTTTTT.

This clone has just a few counts. The chain employs TRBV7-9 and TRBJ1-2; 10 nucleotides line up with TRBD1. Looked up from germline, CDR1 is SEHNR and CDR2 is FQNEAQ (reference sequence). V lost 0 bases to trimming and J lost 7 bases; unmatched junction nucleotides: 5. CDR3 length equals 15 residues. The CDR3 region is CASSLAGQGRGGYTF. DNA of the CDR3: TGTGCCAGCAGCTTAGCGGGACAGGGGAGAGGTGGCTACACCTTC.

The CDR3 is CASSVVWQNEQFF. The CDR3 DNA reads as TGTGCCAGCAGTGTCGTCTGGCAAAATGAGCAGTTCTTC. The chain couples TRBV2 to TRBJ2-1; no clear D gene. V lost 4 bases and J lost 7, with 11 bases in between. The CDR3 is made up of 13 amino acids. Germline assignment: CDR1 SNHLY and CDR2 FYNNEI.

This chain links TRBV10-3 with TRBJ1-4; a weak D match, TRBD1 (5 bases). Between the trimmed V and J ends, which lost 10 bases and 8 bases, there was a span of 17 bases. This CDR3 is 13 amino acids long. Germline assignment: CDR1 ENHRY and CDR2 SYGVKD. In nucleotides, the CDR3 is TGTGCCACCGCGGGGGTAGGAGGCGAAAAACTGTTTTTT. Its translation: CATAGVGGEKLFF.

The chain recombines TRBV5-1 with TRBJ2-5, with TRBD1 as a possible D gene (5 bases). The CDR3 extends over 15 amino acids. Germline lookup yields CDR1 SGHRS and CDR2 YFSETQ. Trimming stripped 0 bases from V and 3 bases from J, with 12 bases between. The CDR3 sequence: CASSLEWTIEETQYF. In DNA, the CDR3 is TGCGCCAGCAGCTTGGAGTGGACAATCGAAGAGACCCAGTACTTC.

The CDR3 reads CASSHDRTSEQFF. CDR3 DNA: TGTGCCAGCAGCCACGACAGGACTAGCGAGCAGTTCTTC. This sequence joins TRBV3-1 (or the pseudogene TRBV3-2) and TRBJ2-1; 8 bases map to TRBD2. CDR1 is LGHDT, CDR2 YNNKEL, per germline (reference sequence). The CDR3 contains 13 residues. The V gene end was trimmed by 3 bases and the J gene end by 10 bases; junction bases not matched to a gene: 5.

V gene TRBV19 combines with J gene TRBJ2-2; tentative D call: TRBD1 (5 bases). The CDR3 has 15 amino acids. Trimming stripped 8 bases from V and 5 bases from J, with 18 bases between. Germline V gene sequence: CDR1 LNHDA, CDR2 SQIVND (reference sequence). This CDR3 is CASATPGHRTGELFF. The DNA for the CDR3 is TGTGCCAGTGCCACCCCCGGACACCGGACCGGGGAGCTGTTTTTT.

This CDR3 is CASSRGTSGSYNEQFF. CDR3 DNA sequence: TGCGCCAGCAGCCGAGGGACTAGCGGCTCCTACAATGAGCAGTTCTTC. The V gene is TRBV4-1, the J gene TRBJ2-1; 11 bases agree with TRBD2. The junction had 2 bases not matched to a gene; V was cut back by 4 bases and J by 0 bases. This CDR3 has 16 amino acids. Germline CDR1 is MGHRA and CDR2 is YSYEKL.

The rearrangement uses TRBV6-5 and TRBJ2-5; D might be TRBD2 (6 bases). From germline, CDR1 is MNHEY and CDR2 SVGAGI. The CDR3 consists of 14 residues. V lost 5 bases and J 7 bases, leaving 17 bases between the germline ends. The CDR3 loop is CASSPRRAGGTQYF. The CDR3 nucleotides read TGTGCCAGCAGTCCGAGGAGGGCCGGGGGGACCCAGTACTTC.

This sequence joins TRBV27 and TRBJ2-2; TRBD1 agrees at 11 bases. The junction had 9 bases not matched to a gene; V was cut back by 5 bases and J by 7 bases. From germline, CDR1 is MNHEY and CDR2 SMNVEV (reference sequence). The CDR3 runs to 16 residues. The CDR3 loop is CASSPHRTGGVGELFF. The CDR3 nucleotides are TGTGCCAGCAGTCCACACCGGACAGGGGGCGTCGGGGAGCTGTTTTTT.

This chain connects TRBV3-1 (or the pseudogene TRBV3-2) to TRBJ1-5, with D perhaps matching TRBD1 (5 bases). Looked up from germline, CDR1 is LGHDT and CDR2 is YNNKEL (reference sequence). V lost 4 bases to trimming and J lost 3 bases, with 10 bases between them. The CDR3 totals 14 residues. The CDR3 region has the DNA TGTGCCAGCAGCCTCAGGGTGGTCAATCAGCCCCAGCATTTT. Protein sequence: CASSLRVVNQPQHF.

A remark on this clone: This specimen includes other DNA sequences encoding the same CDR3. CDR3 loop: CASSTQGRTEAFF. The CDR3 DNA sequence: TGTGCCAGCAGCACCCAGGGGCGCACTGAAGCTTTCTTT. The gene calls are TRBV12-3 or TRBV12-4 and TRBJ1-1, with D tentatively TRBD1 (6 bases). Between the trimmed V and J ends, which lost 6 bases and 4 bases, there was a span of 12 bases. This CDR3 region has 13 residues.

V and J are TRBV25-1 and TRBJ1-1; 8 bases agree with TRBD1. CDR1 and CDR2 from the germline V gene are MGHDK and SYGVNS. This CDR3 region has 15 residues. Trimming removed 2 bases from V and 0 bases from J; junction bases left unmatched: 2. The CDR3 sequence: CASSEAGGLNTEAFF. The CDR3 DNA follows: TGTGCCAGCAGTGAAGCAGGGGGCCTGAACACTGAAGCTTTCTTT.

As to this clone: The junction departs from germline at one end; a sequencing error may be responsible. V and J are TRBV12-5 and TRBJ1-1; TRBD1 matches 8 bases. The CDR3 is 12 amino acids. Germline CDR1 and CDR2: LGHNT and FRNRAP. DNA of the CDR3: TGTGCTAGTGGTTTGTCGACAGGGGACAGCGTCTTT. Its translation is CASGLSTGDSVF.

The V gene is TRBV5-8, the J gene TRBJ2-7; D unclear. The V end was cut by 4 bases, the J end by 9 bases, with 26 bases between. The CDR3 loop spans 16 amino acids. Germline CDR1 is SGHTS and CDR2 is YDEGEE. The chain's CDR3 is CASSPLNSGYTVGQYF. DNA for the CDR3: TGTGCCAGCAGCCCCCTAAATTCAGGATATACGGTCGGGCAGTACTTC. The full variable domain, its missing parts supplied by reference TRBV5-8 and TRBJ2-7, is EAGVTQSPTHLIKTRGQQATLRCSPISGHTSVYWYQQALGLGLQFLLWYDEGEERNRGNFPPRFSGRQFPNYSSELNVNALELEDSALYLCASSPLNSGYTVGQYFGPGTRLTVT.

The rearrangement joins TRBV28 to TRBJ2-1, with TRBD2 identical over 11 bases. CDR3 length equals 15 residues. Trimming took 3 bases from V and 5 from J; bases not matched to a gene: 3. The germline V gene has CDR1 MDHEN and CDR2 SYDVKM. CDR3: CASSLLLAGDNEQFF. CDR3 bases: TGTGCCAGCAGTTTGCTACTAGCGGGAGACAATGAGCAGTTCTTC.

This rearrangement joins TRBV1 to TRBJ2-3; the table's D call TRBD2 went unverified against the DNA. TRBV1 has pseudogene status. The CDR3 runs 17 residues. The CDR3 sequence: CTSSQEPTSGSTDTQYF. CDR3 DNA: TGCACCAGCAGCCAAGAACCGACTAGCGGGAGCACAGATACGCAGTATTTT.

The chain uses TRBV28 and TRBJ2-1, with 8 bases aligning to TRBD2. V dropped 3 bases and J dropped 0; count of bases not matched to a gene: 7. CDR1 and CDR2 from the germline V gene are MDHEN and SYDVKM. The CDR3 is 17 amino acids. As DNA, the CDR3 is TGTGCCAGCAGTTTCCCCACGCGGGGGGCCTCCTACAATGAGCAGTTCTTC. It encodes CASSFPTRGASYNEQFF.

This chain joins TRBV28 and TRBJ2-3; the D is unclear. In germline, CDR1 is MDHEN, CDR2 SYDVKM. Trimming pared 5 bases from V and 0 bases from J, leaving 6 bases between. This CDR3 comprises 13 residues. The CDR3 loop is CASSPQSTDTQYF. CDR3 sequence (DNA): TGTGCCAGCAGTCCACAGAGCACAGATACGCAGTATTTT.

The chain uses TRBV11-3 and TRBJ2-1; D is uncertain. Trimming left V 5 bases short and J 7 bases short, with 15 bases between. The V gene's germline CDR1 is SGHNT and CDR2 YENEEA. This CDR3 region has 14 residues. In nucleotides, the CDR3 is TGTGCCAGCAGCACGGGTCCGACCAAGAATGAGCAGTTCTTC. Protein product: CASSTGPTKNEQFF.

The chain carries TRBV28 and TRBJ1-5; D is undetermined. The CDR3 is made up of 14 amino acids. Germline assignment: CDR1 MDHEN and CDR2 SYDVKM. V lost 5 bases to trimming and J lost 3 bases, with 11 bases between them. The chain's CDR3 is CASSPGNTNQPQHF. In DNA, the CDR3 is TGTGCCAGCAGTCCCGGGAATACCAATCAGCCCCAGCATTTT.

The chain is built from TRBV5-1 and TRBJ2-1, with D unresolved. Trimming stripped 0 bases from V and 7 bases from J, with 8 bases between. From germline, CDR1 is SGHRS and CDR2 YFSETQ. This CDR3 has 13 residues. CDR3 bases: TGCGCCAGCAGCTTGGCCAGTACAAATGAGCAGTTCTTC. Protein: CASSLASTNEQFF. The entire variable domain, with the rest obtained from reference TRBV5-1 and TRBJ2-1, is as follows: KAGVTQTPRYLIKTRGQQVTLSCSPISGHRSVSWYQQTPGQGLQFLFEYFSETQRNKGNFPGRFSGRQFSNSRSEMNVSTLELGDSALYLCASSLASTNEQFFGPGTRLTVL.

This chain connects TRBV5-1 to TRBJ2-1; possibly TRBD2 for D (5 bases). V lost 0 bases and J lost 8, with 18 bases in between. The germline V gene encodes CDR1 SGHRS and CDR2 YFSETQ. The CDR3 totals 16 residues. The CDR3 is CASSLAYRKRSDEQFF. The DNA of the CDR3 is TGCGCCAGCAGCTTGGCCTATCGGAAGCGGAGCGATGAGCAGTTCTTC.

The gene calls are TRBV11-2 and TRBJ2-2; the D gene is possibly TRBD2 (6 bases). V was pared by 4 bases and J by 6 bases, with 18 bases between. Per the germline V gene, CDR1 is SGHAT and CDR2 is FQNNGV. The CDR3 totals 16 residues. For the CDR3, the DNA is TGTGCCAGCAGCTCCCGGAGCGGGTCATGGGCCGGGGAGCTGTTTTTT. This sequence encodes CASSSRSGSWAGELFF.

This chain connects TRBV15 to TRBJ1-1; 7 bases map to TRBD1. CDR1 and CDR2 from the germline V gene are LNHNV and YYDKDF (reference sequence). CDR3 length: 14 residues. V gave up 3 bases and J gave up 8 bases; unmatched junction bases: 9. The DNA of the CDR3 is TGTGCCACCAGCAGGCAAAGACAGGGACGAGAAGCTTTCTTT. It specifies CATSRQRQGREAFF.

Remarks on this clone: Mismatch with germline at one junction end may stem from a read error. The chain joins TRBV7-7 to TRBJ2-7; maybe TRBD2 (7 bases). Looked up from germline, CDR1 is SSHAT and CDR2 is FNYEAQ (reference sequence). The CDR3 spans 15 residues. CDR3 sequence reads: CASSLARGGQEEQYF. CDR3 coding DNA: TGTGCTAGCAGCTTAGCGAGGGGGGGGCAAGAGGAGCAGTACTTC.